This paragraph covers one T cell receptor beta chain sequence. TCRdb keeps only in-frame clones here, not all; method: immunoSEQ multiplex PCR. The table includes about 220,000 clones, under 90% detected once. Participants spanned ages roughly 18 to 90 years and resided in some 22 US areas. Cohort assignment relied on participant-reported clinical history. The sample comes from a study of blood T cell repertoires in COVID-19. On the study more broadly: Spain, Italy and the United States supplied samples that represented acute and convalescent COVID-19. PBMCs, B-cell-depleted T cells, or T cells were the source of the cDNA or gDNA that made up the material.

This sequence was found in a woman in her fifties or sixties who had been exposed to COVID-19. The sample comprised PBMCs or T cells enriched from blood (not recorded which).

The CDR3 reads CASSSRQGRTGELFF. As DNA, the CDR3 is TGTGCCAGCAGTTCCCGACAGGGACGTACCGGGGAGCTGTTTTTT. The rearrangement uses TRBV28 and TRBJ2-2, with 7 bases that match TRBD1. V was pared by 4 bases and J by 5 bases, with 7 bases of the junction left unmatched. This CDR3 contains 15 residues. Germline V lookup: CDR1 MDHEN, CDR2 SYDVKM.